This T cell receptor (beta chain) was recovered during a study of cytomegalovirus exposure and HLA in healthy donors. Libraries were prepared by immunoSEQ multiplex PCR; TCRdb keeps only in-frame clonotypes and omits some of them. Seen here are around 250,000 clones, roughly 87% observed once, and the top ten hold 3.1%. The sample comprised PBMCs. The clonotype originates from a woman in her 30s in good health and CMV-seronegative.

CDR3 nucleotides: TGCGCCAGCAGCCAAGATAGGAGAGACAGGGCCCACAATGAGCAGTTCTTC. Translated: CASSQDRRDRAHNEQFF. V gene TRBV4-3 combines with J gene TRBJ2-1, with 7 nucleotides matching TRBD1. Germline V gene lookup returns CDR1 LGHNA and CDR2 YSLEER. V lost 0 bases, J lost 5 bases, and 10 bases stayed unmatched. This CDR3 has 17 amino acids.